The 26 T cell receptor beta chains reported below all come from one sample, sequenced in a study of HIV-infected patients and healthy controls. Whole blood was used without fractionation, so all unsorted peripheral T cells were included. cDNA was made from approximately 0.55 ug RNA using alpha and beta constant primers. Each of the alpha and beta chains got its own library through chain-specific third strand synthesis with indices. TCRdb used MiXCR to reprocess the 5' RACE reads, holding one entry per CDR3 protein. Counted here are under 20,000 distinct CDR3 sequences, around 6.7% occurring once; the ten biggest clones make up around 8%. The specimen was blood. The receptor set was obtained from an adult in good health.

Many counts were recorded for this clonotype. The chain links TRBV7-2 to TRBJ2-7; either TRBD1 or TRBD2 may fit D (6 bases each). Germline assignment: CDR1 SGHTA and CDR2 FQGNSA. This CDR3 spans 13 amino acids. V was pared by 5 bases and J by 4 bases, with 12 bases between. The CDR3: CASSQGREYEQYF. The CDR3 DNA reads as TGTGCCAGCAGCCAGGGGCGGGAATACGAGCAGTACTTC.

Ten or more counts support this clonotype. This CDR3 reads CASSLDGGIGTQHF. As DNA, the CDR3 is TGTGCCAGCAGCTTAGATGGGGGAATAGGGACCCAGCATTTT. V and J are TRBV7-9 and TRBJ1-5; maybe TRBD1 (5 bases). There are 14 residues in the CDR3. Per the germline V gene, CDR1 is SEHNR and CDR2 is FQNEAQ (reference sequence). Trimming pared 1 base from V and 11 bases from J, leaving 15 bases between.

CDR3 protein: CATSLGLVNTGELFF. CDR3 sequence (DNA): TGTGCCACCTCTTTAGGACTAGTGAACACCGGGGAGCTGTTTTTT. This rearrangement joins TRBV4-2 to TRBJ2-2; 7 bases match TRBD2. This CDR3 region has 15 residues. J was trimmed by 1 base and V by 10 bases; bases with no gene match: 9. Germline CDR1 and CDR2: LGHNA and YNFKEQ.

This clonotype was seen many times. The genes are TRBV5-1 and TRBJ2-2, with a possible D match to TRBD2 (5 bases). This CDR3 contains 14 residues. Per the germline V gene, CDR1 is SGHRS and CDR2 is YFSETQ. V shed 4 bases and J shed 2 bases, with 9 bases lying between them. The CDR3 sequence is CASSGSGNTGELFF. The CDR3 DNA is TGCGCCAGCAGCGGCAGCGGTAACACCGGGGAGCTGTTTTTT.

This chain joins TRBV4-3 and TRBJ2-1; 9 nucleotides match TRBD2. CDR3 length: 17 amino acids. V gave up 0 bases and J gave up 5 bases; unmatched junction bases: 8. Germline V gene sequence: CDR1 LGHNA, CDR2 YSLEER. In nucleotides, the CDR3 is TGCGCCAGCAGCCAAGACTCCACTAGCGGGCTAGACAATGAGCAGTTCTTC. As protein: CASSQDSTSGLDNEQFF.

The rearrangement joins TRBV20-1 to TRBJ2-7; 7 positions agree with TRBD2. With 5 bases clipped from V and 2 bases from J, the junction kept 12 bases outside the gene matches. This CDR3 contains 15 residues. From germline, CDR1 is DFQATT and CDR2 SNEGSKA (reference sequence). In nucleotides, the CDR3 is TGCAGTGCTTTTCACGGGGCTAGCGGTACCTACGAGCAGTACTTC. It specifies CSAFHGASGTYEQYF.

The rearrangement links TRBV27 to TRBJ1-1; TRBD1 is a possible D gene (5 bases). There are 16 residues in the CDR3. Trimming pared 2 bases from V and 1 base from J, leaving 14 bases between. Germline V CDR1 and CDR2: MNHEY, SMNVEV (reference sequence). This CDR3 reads CASSLGSWGWNTEAFF. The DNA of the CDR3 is TGTGCCAGCAGTTTAGGGTCGTGGGGGTGGAACACTGAAGCTTTCTTT.

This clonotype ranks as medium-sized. The CDR3 nucleotides read TGTGCCAGCACCGAGGACAGGAACTGGGAGGGCTACACCTTC. Translated, it gives CASTEDRNWEGYTF. This chain connects TRBV12-3 or TRBV12-4 to TRBJ1-2; 7 bases agree with TRBD1. The CDR3 sequence is 14 residues long. Trimming at V came to 7 bases and at J to 8 bases, leaving 13 bases not matched to a gene.

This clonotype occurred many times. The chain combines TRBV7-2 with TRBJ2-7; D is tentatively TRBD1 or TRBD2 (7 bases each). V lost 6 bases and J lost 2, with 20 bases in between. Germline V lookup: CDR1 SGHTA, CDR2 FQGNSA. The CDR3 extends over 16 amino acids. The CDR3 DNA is TGTGCCAGCAGAGAGAGAGGGGGGGACAGTACCTACGAGCAGTACTTC. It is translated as CASRERGGDSTYEQYF. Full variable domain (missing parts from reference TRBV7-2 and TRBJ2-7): GAGVSQSPSNKVTEKGKDVELRCDPISGHTALYWYRQSLGQGLEFLIYFQGNSAPDKSGLPSDRFSAERTGGSVSTLTIQRTQQEDSAVYLCASRERGGDSTYEQYFGPGTRLTVT.

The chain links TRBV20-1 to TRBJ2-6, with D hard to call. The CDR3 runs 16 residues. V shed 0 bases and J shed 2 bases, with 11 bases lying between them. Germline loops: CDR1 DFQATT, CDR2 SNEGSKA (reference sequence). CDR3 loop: CSAREVLGPGANVLTF. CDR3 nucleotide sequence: TGCAGTGCTAGAGAGGTTTTAGGGCCTGGGGCCAACGTCCTGACTTTC.

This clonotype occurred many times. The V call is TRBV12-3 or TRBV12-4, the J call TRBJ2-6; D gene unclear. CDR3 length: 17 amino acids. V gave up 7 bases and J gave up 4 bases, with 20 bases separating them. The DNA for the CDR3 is TGTGCCAGCAACGAGGCCAACTCAGGCTCCGGGGCCAACGTCCTGACTTTC. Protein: CASNEANSGSGANVLTF.

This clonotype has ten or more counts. CDR3 bases: TGCAGCGCCCTGGACAGTCTAACAACTAATGAAAAACTGTTTTTT. Its protein product is CSALDSLTTNEKLFF. This chain uses TRBV29-1 with TRBJ1-4; D perhaps matches TRBD1 (6 bases). V lost 7 bases to trimming and J lost 0 bases, with 15 bases between them. Germline V lookup: CDR1 SQVTM, CDR2 ANQGSEA. The CDR3 sequence is 15 residues long.

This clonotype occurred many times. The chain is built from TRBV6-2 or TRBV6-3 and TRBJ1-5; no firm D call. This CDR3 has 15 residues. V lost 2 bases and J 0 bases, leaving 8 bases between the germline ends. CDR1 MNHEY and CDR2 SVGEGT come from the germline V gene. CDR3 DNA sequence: TGTGCCAGCAGTTACGCCCTCAATAGCAATCAGCCCCAGCATTTT. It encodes CASSYALNSNQPQHF.

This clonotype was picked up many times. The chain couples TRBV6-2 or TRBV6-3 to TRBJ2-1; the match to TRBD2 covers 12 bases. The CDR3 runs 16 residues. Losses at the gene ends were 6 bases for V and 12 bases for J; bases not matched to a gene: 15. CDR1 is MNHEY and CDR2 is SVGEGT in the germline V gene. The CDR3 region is CASSNAGGLAGRGQFF. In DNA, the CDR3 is TGTGCCAGCAGCAACGCGGGAGGACTAGCGGGGCGTGGGCAGTTCTTC.

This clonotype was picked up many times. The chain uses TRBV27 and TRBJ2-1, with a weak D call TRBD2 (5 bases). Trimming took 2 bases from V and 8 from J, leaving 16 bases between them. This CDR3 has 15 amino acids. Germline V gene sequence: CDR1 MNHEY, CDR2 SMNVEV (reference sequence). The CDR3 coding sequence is TGTGCCAGCAGTTTAAGCCTAGCCCTACCGGATGAGCAGTTCTTC. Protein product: CASSLSLALPDEQFF.

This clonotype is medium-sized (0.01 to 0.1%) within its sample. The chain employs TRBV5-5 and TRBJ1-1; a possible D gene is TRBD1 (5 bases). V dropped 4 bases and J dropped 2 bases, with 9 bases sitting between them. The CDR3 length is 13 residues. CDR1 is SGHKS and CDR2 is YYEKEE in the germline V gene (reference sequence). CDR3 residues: CASSPDSNTEAFF. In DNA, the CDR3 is TGTGCCAGCAGCCCCGACAGTAACACTGAAGCTTTCTTT. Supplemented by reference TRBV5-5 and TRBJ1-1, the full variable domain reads DAGVTQSPTHLIKTRGQQVTLRCSPISGHKSVSWYQQVLGQGPQFIFQYYEKEERGRGNFPDRFSARQFPNYSSELNVNALLLGDSALYLCASSPDSNTEAFFGQGTRLTVV.

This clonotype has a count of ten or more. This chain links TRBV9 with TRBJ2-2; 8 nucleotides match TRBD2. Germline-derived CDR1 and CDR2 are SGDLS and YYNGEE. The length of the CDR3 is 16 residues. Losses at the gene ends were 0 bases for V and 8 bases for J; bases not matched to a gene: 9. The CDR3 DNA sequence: TGTGCCAGCAGCGTAGTGGTCGGCGGGGGGCCAGGGGAGCTGTTTTTT. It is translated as CASSVVVGGGPGELFF.

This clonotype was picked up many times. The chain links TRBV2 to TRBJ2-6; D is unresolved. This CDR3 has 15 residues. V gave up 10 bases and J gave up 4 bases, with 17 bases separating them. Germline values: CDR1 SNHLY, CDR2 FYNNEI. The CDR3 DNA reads TGTGCCACGTGCCTGGCGCCTTCCGGGGCCAACGTCCTGACTTTC. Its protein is CATCLAPSGANVLTF.

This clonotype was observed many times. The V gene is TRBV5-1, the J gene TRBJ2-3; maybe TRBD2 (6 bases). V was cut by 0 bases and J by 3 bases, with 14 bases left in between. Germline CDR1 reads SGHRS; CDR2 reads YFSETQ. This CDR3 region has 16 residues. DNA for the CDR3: TGCGCCAGCAGCTTGGCTGTCCAGGGAGGAACAGATACGCAGTATTTT. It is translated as CASSLAVQGGTDTQYF.

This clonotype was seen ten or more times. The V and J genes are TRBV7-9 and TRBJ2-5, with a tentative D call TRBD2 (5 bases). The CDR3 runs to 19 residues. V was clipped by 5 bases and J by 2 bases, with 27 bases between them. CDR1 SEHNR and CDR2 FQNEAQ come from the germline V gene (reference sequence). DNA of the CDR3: TGTGCCAGCAGCCCATGGTTTGGCTCTCCCGGGAAAAAACAAGAGACCCAGTACTTC. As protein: CASSPWFGSPGKKQETQYF. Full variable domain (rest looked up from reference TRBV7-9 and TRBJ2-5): DTGVSQNPRHKITKRGQNVTFRCDPISEHNRLYWYRQTLGQGPEFLTYFQNEAQLEKSRLLSDRFSAERPKGSFSTLEIQRTEQGDSAMYLCASSPWFGSPGKKQETQYFGPGTRLLVL.

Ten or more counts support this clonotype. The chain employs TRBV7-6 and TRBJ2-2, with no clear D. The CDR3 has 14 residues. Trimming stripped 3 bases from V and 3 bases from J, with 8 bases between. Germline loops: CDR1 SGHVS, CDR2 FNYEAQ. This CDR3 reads CASSLQEYTGELFF. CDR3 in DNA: TGTGCCAGCAGCTTGCAGGAGTACACCGGGGAGCTGTTTTTT.

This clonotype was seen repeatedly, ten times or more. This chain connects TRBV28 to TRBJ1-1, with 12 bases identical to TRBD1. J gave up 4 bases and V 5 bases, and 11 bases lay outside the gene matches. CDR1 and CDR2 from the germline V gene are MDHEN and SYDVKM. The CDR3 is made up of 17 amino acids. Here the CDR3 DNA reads TGTGCCAGCAGTCTGAGGGGACAGGGGGCGCGTGGCACTGAAGCTTTCTTT. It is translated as CASSLRGQGARGTEAFF.

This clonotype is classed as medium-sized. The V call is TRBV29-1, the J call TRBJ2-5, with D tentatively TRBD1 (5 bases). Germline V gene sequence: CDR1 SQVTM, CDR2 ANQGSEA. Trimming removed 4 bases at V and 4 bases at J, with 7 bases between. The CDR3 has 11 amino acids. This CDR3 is CSVARAETQYF. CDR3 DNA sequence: TGCAGCGTTGCCAGGGCAGAGACCCAGTACTTC.

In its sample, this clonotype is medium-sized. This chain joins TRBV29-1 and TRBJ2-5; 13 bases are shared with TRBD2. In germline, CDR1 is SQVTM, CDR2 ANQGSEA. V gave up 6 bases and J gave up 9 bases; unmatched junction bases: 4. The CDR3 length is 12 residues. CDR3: CSVGLAGVAQYF. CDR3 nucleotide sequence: TGCAGCGTCGGACTAGCGGGGGTGGCCCAGTACTTC.

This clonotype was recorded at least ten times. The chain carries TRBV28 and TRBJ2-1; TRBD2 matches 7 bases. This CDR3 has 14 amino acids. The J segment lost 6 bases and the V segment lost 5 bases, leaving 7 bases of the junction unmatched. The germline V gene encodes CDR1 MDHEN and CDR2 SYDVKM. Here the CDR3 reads CASSALAGVNEQFF. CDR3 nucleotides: TGTGCCAGCAGTGCCTTAGCGGGTGTCAATGAGCAGTTCTTC.

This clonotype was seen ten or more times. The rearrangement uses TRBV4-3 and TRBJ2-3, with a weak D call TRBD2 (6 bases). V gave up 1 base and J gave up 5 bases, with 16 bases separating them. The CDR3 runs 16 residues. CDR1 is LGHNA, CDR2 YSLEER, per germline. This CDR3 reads CASSQGKTLGGDTQYF. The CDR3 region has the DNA TGCGCCAGCAGCCAAGGGAAGACTCTGGGGGGAGATACGCAGTATTTT.